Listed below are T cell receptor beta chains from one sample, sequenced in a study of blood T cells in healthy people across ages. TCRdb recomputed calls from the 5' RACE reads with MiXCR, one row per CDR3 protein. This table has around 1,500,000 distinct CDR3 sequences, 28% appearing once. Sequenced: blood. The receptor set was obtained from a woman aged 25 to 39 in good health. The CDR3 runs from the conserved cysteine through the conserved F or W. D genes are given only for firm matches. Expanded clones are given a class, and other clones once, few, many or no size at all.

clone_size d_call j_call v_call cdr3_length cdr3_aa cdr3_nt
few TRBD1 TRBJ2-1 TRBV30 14 CAWSRADRNNEQFF TGTGCCTGGAGTCGAGCGGACAGGAACAATGAGCAGTTCTTC
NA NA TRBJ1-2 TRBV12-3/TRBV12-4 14 CASSFDQYNYGYTF TGTGCCAGCAGTTTCGACCAGTATAACTATGGCTACACCTTC
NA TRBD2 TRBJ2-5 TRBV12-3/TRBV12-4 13 CASSLKALAAQYF TGTGCCAGCAGTTTAAAGGCCCTAGCGGCCCAGTACTTC
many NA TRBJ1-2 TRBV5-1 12 CASSSRTDGYTF TGTGCCAGCAGCTCTCGGACAGATGGCTACACCTTC
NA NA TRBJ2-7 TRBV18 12 CASSPQGIEQYF TGTGCCAGCTCACCACAGGGGATCGAGCAGTACTTC
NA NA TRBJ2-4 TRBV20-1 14 CSARDELAKNIQYF TGCAGTGCTAGAGACGAACTAGCCAAAAACATTCAGTACTTC
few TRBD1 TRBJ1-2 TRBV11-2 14 CASTLTSGGGGYTF TGTGCCAGCACCTTAACCTCAGGGGGCGGTGGCTACACCTTC
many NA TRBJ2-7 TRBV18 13 CASSSDILYEQYF TGTGCCAGCTCAAGCGACATACTCTACGAGCAGTACTTC
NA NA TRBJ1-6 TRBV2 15 CASKLPGGLNSPLHF TGTGCCAGCAAGCTCCCGGGGGGGCTGAATTCACCCCTCCACTTT
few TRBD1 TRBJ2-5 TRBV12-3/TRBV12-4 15 CASSPRDRVGETQYF TGTGCCAGCAGTCCCCGGGACAGGGTGGGAGAGACCCAGTACTTC
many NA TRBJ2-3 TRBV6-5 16 CASSPGRGRGTDTQYF TGTGCCAGCAGCCCCGGGCGGGGAAGAGGTACAGATACGCAGTATTTT
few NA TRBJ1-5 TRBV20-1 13 CSARSGGNQPQHF TGCAGTGCTAGATCGGGGGGAAATCAGCCCCAGCATTTT
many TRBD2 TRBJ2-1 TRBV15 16 CATSRVTSGSLGEQFF TGTGCCACCAGCAGAGTGACTAGCGGGTCGTTGGGGGAGCAGTTCTTC
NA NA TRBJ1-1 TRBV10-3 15 CAISESSGRRTEAFF TGTGCCATCAGTGAGTCATCCGGGAGGAGGACTGAAGCTTTCTTT
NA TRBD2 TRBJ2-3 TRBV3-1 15 CASSQGRGGYDTQYF TGTGCCAGCAGCCAAGGGCGGGGGGGGTACGATACGCAGTATTTT
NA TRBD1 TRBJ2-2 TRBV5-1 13 CASRTGKSRELFF TGCGCCAGCAGGACAGGGAAGTCCAGGGAGCTGTTTTTT
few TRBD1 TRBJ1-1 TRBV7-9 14 CASSSDRGDTEAFF TGTGCCAGCAGCTCGGACAGGGGTGACACTGAAGCTTTCTTT
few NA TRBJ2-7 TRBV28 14 CASTETGRDYEQYF TGTGCCAGCACCGAAACAGGGAGGGACTACGAGCAGTACTTC